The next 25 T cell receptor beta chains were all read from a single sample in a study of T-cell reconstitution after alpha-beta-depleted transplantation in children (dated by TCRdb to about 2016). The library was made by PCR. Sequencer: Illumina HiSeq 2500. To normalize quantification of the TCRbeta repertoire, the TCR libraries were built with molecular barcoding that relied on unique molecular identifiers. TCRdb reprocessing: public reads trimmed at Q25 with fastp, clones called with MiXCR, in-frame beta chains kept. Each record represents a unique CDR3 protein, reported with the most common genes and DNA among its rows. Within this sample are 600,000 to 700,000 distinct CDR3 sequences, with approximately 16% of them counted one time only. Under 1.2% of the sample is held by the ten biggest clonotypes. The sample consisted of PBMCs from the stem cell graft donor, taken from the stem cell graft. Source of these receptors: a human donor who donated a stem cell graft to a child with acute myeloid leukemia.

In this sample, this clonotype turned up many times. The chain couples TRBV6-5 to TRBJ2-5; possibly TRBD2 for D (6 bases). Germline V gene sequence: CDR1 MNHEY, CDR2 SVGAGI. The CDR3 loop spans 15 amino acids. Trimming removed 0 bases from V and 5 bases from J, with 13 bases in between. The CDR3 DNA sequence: TGTGCCAGCAGTTACTCGGGGAAGGGAGGCGAGACCCAGTACTTC. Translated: CASSYSGKGGETQYF.

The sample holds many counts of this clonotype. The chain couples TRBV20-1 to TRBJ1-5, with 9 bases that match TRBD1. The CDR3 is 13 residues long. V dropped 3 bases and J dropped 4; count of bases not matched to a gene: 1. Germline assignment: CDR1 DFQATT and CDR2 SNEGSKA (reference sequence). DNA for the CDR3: TGCAGTGCTAGGGGACAGGGTAATCAGCCCCAGCATTTT. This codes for CSARGQGNQPQHF.

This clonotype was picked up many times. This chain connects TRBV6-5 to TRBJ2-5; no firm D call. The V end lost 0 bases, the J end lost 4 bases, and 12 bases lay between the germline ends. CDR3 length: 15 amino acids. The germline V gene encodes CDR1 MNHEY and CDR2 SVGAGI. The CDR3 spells CASSYSRSLSETQYF. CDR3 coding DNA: TGTGCCAGCAGTTACTCGAGAAGTCTTTCAGAGACCCAGTACTTC.

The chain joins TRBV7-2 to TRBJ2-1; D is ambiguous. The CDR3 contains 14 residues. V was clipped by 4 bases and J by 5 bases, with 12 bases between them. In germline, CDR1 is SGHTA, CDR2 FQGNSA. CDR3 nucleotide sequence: TGTGCCAGCAGCTGGGCTGATATCCACAATGAGCAGTTCTTC. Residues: CASSWADIHNEQFF.

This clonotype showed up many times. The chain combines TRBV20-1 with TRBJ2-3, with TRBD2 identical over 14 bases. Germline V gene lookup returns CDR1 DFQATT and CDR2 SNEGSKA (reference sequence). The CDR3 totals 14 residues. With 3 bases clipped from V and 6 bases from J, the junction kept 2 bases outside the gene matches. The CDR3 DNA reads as TGCAGTGCTAGGGGGACTAGCGGGGGTGATACGCAGTATTTT. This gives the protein CSARGTSGGDTQYF.

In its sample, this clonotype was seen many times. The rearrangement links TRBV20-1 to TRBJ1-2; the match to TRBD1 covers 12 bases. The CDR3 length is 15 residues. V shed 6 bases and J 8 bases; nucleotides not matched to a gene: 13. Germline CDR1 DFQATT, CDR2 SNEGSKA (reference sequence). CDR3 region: CSAPKGTGGAGGYTF. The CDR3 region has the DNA TGCAGTGCCCCGAAGGGGACAGGGGGCGCGGGCGGCTACACCTTC.

CDR3 protein: CASSLYLRQRLDITFF. The CDR3 bases are TGTGCCAGCAGTTTATATCTAAGACAGAGGCTGGATATAACGTTCTTC. The V gene is TRBV27, the J gene TRBJ2-1; a weak D match, TRBD1 (5 bases). Trimming shortened V by 1 base and J by 15 bases, and 25 bases separated the two germline ends. Germline V gene data show CDR1 as MNHEY and CDR2 as SMNVEV (reference sequence). The CDR3 extends over 16 amino acids.

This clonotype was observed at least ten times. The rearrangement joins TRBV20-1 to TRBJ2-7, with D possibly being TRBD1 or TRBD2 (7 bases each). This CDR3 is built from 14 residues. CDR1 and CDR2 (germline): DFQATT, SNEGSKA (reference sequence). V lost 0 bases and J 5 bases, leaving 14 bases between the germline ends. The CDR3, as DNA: TGCAGTGCTAGAGATTTATCAGGGGGGGACGAGCAGTACTTC. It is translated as CSARDLSGGDEQYF.

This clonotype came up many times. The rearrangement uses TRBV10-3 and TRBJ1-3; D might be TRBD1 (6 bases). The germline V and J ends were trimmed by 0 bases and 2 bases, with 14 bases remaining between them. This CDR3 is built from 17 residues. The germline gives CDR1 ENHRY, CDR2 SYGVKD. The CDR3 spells CAISESLPGATGNTIYF. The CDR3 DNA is TGTGCCATCAGTGAGTCGCTGCCGGGGGCGACTGGAAACACCATATATTTT.

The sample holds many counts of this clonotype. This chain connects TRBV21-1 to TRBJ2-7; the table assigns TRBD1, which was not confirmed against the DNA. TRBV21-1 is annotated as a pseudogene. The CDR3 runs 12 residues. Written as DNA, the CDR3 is TGTGCCAGCAGTAGAAGACAGCCTGAGCAGTACGTC. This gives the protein CASSRRQPEQYV.

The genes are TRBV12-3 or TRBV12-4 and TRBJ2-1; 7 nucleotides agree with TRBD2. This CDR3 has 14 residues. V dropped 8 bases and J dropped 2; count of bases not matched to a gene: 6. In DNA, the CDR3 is TGTGCCAGCGGCCTTGGGGGGGCCTACAATGAGCAGTTCTTC. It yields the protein CASGLGGAYNEQFF.

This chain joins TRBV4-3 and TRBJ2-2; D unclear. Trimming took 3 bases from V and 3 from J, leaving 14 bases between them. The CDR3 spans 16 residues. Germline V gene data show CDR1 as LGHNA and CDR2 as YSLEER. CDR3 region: CASSQRKGPYTGELFF. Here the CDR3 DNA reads TGCGCCAGCAGCCAGAGGAAGGGCCCTTACACCGGGGAGCTGTTTTTT.

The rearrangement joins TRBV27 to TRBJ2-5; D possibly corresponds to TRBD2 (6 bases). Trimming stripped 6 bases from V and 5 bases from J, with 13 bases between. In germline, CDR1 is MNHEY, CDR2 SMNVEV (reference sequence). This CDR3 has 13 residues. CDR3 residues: CASRPGATETQYF. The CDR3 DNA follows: TGTGCCAGCAGACCGGGAGCTACGGAGACCCAGTACTTC.

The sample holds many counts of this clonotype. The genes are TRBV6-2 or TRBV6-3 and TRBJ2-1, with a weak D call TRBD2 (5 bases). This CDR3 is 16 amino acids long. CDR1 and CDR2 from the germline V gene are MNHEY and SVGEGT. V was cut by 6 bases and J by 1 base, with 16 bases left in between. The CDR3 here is CASSSGLAISYNEQFF. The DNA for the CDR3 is TGTGCCAGCAGCTCAGGTCTAGCAATTTCCTACAATGAGCAGTTCTTC.

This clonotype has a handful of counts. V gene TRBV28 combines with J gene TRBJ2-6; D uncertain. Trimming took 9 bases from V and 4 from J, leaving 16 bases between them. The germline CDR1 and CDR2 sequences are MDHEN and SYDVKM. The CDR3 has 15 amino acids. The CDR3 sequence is CASYSVKPGANVLTF. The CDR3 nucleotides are TGTGCCAGTTACTCGGTTAAACCCGGGGCCAACGTCCTGACTTTC.

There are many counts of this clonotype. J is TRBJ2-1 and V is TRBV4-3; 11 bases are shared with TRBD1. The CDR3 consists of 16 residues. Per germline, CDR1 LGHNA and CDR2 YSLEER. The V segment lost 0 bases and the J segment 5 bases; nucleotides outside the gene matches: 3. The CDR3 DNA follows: TGCGCCAGCAGCCAAGATGGACAGGGGGCCGACAATGAGCAGTTCTTC. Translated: CASSQDGQGADNEQFF.

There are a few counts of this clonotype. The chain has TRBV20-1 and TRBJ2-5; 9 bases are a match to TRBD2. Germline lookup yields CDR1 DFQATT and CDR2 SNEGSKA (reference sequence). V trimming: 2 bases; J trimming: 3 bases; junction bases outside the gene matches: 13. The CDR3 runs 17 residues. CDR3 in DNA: TGCAGTGCTAGACAGAGCTTGGCTAGCGGGGACAAAGAGACCCAGTACTTC. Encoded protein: CSARQSLASGDKETQYF.

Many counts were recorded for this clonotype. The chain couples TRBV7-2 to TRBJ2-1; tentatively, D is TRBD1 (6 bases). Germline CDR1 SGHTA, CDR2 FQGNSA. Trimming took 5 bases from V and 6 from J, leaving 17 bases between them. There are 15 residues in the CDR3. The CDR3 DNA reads TGTGCCAGCAGCGTTACAGGGCCCTTACGCAATGAGCAGTTCTTC. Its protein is CASSVTGPLRNEQFF.

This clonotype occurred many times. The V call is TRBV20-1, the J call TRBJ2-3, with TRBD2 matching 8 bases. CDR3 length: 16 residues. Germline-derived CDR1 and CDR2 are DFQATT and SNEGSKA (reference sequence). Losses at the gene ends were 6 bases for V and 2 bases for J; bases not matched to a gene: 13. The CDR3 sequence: CSATTYSGETTDTQYF. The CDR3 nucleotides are TGCAGTGCCACGACTTATAGCGGGGAGACCACAGATACGCAGTATTTT.

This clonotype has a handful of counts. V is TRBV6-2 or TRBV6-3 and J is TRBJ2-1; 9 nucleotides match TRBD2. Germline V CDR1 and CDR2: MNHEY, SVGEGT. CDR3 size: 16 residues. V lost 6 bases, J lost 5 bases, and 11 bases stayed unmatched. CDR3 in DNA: TGTGCCAGCAGAAAGCCGGGACTAGCTCCGGACAATGAGCAGTTCTTC. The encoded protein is CASRKPGLAPDNEQFF.

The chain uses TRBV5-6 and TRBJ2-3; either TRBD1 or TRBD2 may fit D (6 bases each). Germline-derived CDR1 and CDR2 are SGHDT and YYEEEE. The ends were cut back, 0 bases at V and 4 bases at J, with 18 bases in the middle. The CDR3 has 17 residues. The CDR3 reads CASSLDREVRRADTQYF. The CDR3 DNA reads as TGTGCCAGCAGCTTGGACAGGGAGGTCCGCAGGGCAGATACGCAGTATTTT.

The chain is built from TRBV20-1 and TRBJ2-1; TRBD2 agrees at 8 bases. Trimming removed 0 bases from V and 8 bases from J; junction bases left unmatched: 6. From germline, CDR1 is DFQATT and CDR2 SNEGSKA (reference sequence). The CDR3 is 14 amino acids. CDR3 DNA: TGCAGTGCTAGAGAGGCGGGGGGTATCCATGAGCAGTTCTTC. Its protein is CSAREAGGIHEQFF.

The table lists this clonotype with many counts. The CDR3 DNA is TGCAGTGCCCTTAAGGACGCTAGCGAATTCTTC. Protein product: CSALKDASEFF. The V and J genes are TRBV20-1 and TRBJ2-1; TRBD2 might be the D (6 bases). CDR3 length: 11 amino acids. V lost 6 bases to trimming and J lost 16 bases, with 19 bases between them. The germline CDR1 and CDR2 sequences are DFQATT and SNEGSKA (reference sequence).

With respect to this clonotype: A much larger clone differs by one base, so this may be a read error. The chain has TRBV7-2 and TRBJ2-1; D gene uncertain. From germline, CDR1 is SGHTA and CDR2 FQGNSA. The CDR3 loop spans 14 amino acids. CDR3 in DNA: TGTGCCAGCAGCTTAGCGTCTCGATCATATGACCAGTTCTTC. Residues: CASSLASRSYDQFF.

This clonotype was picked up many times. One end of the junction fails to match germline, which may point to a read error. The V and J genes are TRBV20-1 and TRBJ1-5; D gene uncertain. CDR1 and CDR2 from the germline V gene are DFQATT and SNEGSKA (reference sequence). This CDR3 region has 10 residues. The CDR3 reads CSASDQPQHF. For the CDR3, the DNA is TGCAGTGCTAGCGATCAGCCCCAGCATTTT.